The rows below give T cell receptor beta chains drawn from one sample of a study of early T cells in non-severe SARS-CoV-2 infection. TCRdb recomputed calls from the 5' RACE reads with MiXCR, one row per CDR3 protein. The repertoire holds tens of thousands of distinct CDR3 sequences, approximately 10% seen once, with 9.5% to 13% in the top ten. Sequencing was carried out using whole blood. The receptors were gathered from an adult who was a healthcare worker with PCR-confirmed SARS-CoV-2 infection or an uninfected control (not recorded which). Each CDR3 is given with its conserved first and last residue. The D gene is left open where the match is weak. Some rows have no size entry. The others give once, few or many, or a class for an expanded clone.

J gene: TRBJ2-1; clone size: few; V gene: TRBV29-1; D gene: TRBD2; CDR3 protein: CSVGRLAGYNEQFF; CDR3 DNA: TGCAGCGTTGGACGGCTAGCGGGGTACAATGAGCAGTTCTTC
J gene: TRBJ2-1; clone size: few; V gene: TRBV7-2; D gene: TRBD2; CDR3 protein: CASSFSGNHNEQFF; CDR3 DNA: TGTGCCAGCAGCTTTAGCGGGAACCACAATGAGCAGTTCTTC
J gene: TRBJ2-7; clone size: -; V gene: TRBV27; D gene: -; CDR3 protein: CASSLSRESPSATYEQYF; CDR3 DNA: TGTGCCAGCAGTTTATCTCGGGAGAGTCCTAGCGCAACCTACGAGCAGTACTTC
J gene: TRBJ2-3; clone size: -; V gene: TRBV27; D gene: -; CDR3 protein: CASSLEAYSSTDTQYF; CDR3 DNA: TGTGCCAGCAGTCTAGAGGCCTACTCTAGCACAGATACGCAGTATTTT
J gene: TRBJ1-1; clone size: -; V gene: TRBV5-4; D gene: TRBD1; CDR3 protein: CASSAKGQVRGTEAFF; CDR3 DNA: TGTGCCAGCAGCGCTAAAGGACAGGTCAGGGGCACTGAAGCTTTCTTT
J gene: TRBJ2-3; clone size: -; V gene: TRBV9; D gene: TRBD2; CDR3 protein: CASRAEAGGATQYF; CDR3 DNA: TGTGCCAGCAGAGCCGAGGCGGGGGGAGCTACGCAGTATTTT
J gene: TRBJ2-3; clone size: -; V gene: TRBV29-1; D gene: TRBD1; CDR3 protein: CSVEGTGRTDTQYF; CDR3 DNA: TGCAGCGTTGAGGGGACAGGGCGCACAGATACGCAGTATTTT
J gene: TRBJ2-3; clone size: few; V gene: TRBV5-1; D gene: -; CDR3 protein: CASRSLRGADTQYF; CDR3 DNA: TGCGCCAGCAGATCTCTACGAGGGGCAGATACGCAGTATTTT
J gene: TRBJ2-2; clone size: few; V gene: TRBV5-1; D gene: -; CDR3 protein: CASSPSEVWAGELFF; CDR3 DNA: TGCGCCAGCAGCCCCTCCGAGGTTTGGGCCGGGGAGCTGTTTTTT
J gene: TRBJ2-1; clone size: many; V gene: TRBV5-1; D gene: TRBD1; CDR3 protein: CASRVRTGGDEQFF; CDR3 DNA: TGCGCCAGCAGAGTACGGACAGGGGGCGATGAGCAGTTCTTC
J gene: TRBJ2-7; clone size: -; V gene: TRBV20-1; D gene: TRBD2; CDR3 protein: CSATVAGPSYEQYF; CDR3 DNA: TGCAGTGCTACTGTAGCGGGCCCCTCCTACGAGCAGTACTTC
J gene: TRBJ1-1; clone size: once; V gene: TRBV12-3/TRBV12-4; D gene: -; CDR3 protein: CASSPGDTHTEAFF; CDR3 DNA: TGTGCCAGCAGTCCTGGGGACACCCACACTGAAGCTTTCTTT
J gene: TRBJ2-3; clone size: many; V gene: TRBV9; D gene: -; CDR3 protein: CASSVVGGLTDTQYF; CDR3 DNA: TGTGCCAGCAGCGTAGTGGGGGGACTCACAGATACGCAGTATTTT
J gene: TRBJ2-3; clone size: few; V gene: TRBV20-1; D gene: TRBD2; CDR3 protein: CSARGGGSTDTQYF; CDR3 DNA: TGCAGTGCTAGAGGCGGGGGGAGCACAGATACGCAGTATTTT
J gene: TRBJ1-2; clone size: -; V gene: TRBV3-1; D gene: -; CDR3 protein: CASSPWTPPLYGYTF; CDR3 DNA: TGTGCCAGCAGCCCATGGACACCGCCGCTCTATGGCTACACCTTC
J gene: TRBJ2-1; clone size: many; V gene: TRBV3-1; D gene: TRBD2; CDR3 protein: CASSQGAGGKQFF; CDR3 DNA: TGTGCCAGCAGCCAAGGGGCGGGAGGGAAACAGTTCTTC
J gene: TRBJ2-4; clone size: many; V gene: TRBV28; D gene: -; CDR3 protein: CASSFRGGELENIQYF; CDR3 DNA: TGTGCCAGCAGTTTCCGCGGGGGCGAACTGGAGAACATTCAGTACTTC
J gene: TRBJ1-5; clone size: -; V gene: TRBV15; D gene: -; CDR3 protein: CATSTDWGSFNQPQHF; CDR3 DNA: TGTGCCACCAGCACCGATTGGGGGTCCTTTAATCAGCCCCAGCATTTT
J gene: TRBJ2-2; clone size: few; V gene: TRBV28; D gene: -; CDR3 protein: CASCDTGELFF; CDR3 DNA: TGTGCCAGTTGTGACACCGGGGAGCTGTTTTTT
J gene: TRBJ2-3; clone size: -; V gene: TRBV9; D gene: TRBD1; CDR3 protein: CASSARQGSTDTQYF; CDR3 DNA: TGTGCCAGCAGCGCCCGACAGGGGAGCACAGATACGCAGTATTTT
J gene: TRBJ2-7; clone size: many; V gene: TRBV29-1; D gene: TRBD1; CDR3 protein: CSVSTGENEQYF; CDR3 DNA: TGCAGCGTTTCCACAGGGGAGAACGAGCAGTACTTC
J gene: TRBJ2-2; clone size: many; V gene: TRBV20-1; D gene: -; CDR3 protein: CSARTRLNTGELFF; CDR3 DNA: TGCAGTGCTAGAACCAGGCTGAACACCGGGGAGCTGTTTTTT
J gene: TRBJ1-1; clone size: few; V gene: TRBV11-2; D gene: -; CDR3 protein: CASSFISTEAFF; CDR3 DNA: TGTGCCAGCAGCTTCATCTCCACTGAAGCTTTCTTT
J gene: TRBJ2-3; clone size: -; V gene: TRBV6-5; D gene: TRBD1; CDR3 protein: CASRLRQGADTQYF; CDR3 DNA: TGTGCCAGCAGATTGCGACAGGGGGCAGATACGCAGTATTTT
J gene: TRBJ1-2; clone size: few; V gene: TRBV29-1; D gene: -; CDR3 protein: CSVAAGQPYGYTF; CDR3 DNA: TGCAGCGTCGCGGCCGGACAGCCCTATGGCTACACCTTC
J gene: TRBJ1-2; clone size: many; V gene: TRBV29-1; D gene: -; CDR3 protein: CSVEDFSGQANYGYTF; CDR3 DNA: TGCAGCGTTGAAGATTTCAGCGGTCAAGCTAACTATGGCTACACCTTC
J gene: TRBJ1-5; clone size: many; V gene: TRBV18; D gene: TRBD1; CDR3 protein: CASSLDRGKRISNQPQHF; CDR3 DNA: TGTGCCAGCTCCCTTGACAGGGGGAAAAGGATAAGCAATCAGCCCCAGCATTTT